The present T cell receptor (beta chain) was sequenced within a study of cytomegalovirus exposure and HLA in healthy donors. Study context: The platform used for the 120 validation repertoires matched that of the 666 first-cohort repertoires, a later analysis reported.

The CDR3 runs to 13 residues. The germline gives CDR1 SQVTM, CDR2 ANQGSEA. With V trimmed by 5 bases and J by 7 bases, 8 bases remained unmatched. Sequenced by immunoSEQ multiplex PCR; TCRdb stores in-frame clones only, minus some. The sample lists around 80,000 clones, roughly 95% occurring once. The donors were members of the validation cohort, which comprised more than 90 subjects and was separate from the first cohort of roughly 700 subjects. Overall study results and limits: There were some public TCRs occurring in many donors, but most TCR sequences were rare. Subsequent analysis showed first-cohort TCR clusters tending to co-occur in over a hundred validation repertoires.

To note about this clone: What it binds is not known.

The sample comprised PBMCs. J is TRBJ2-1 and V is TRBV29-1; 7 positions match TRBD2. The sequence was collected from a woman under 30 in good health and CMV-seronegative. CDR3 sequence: CSVRLAGGNEQFF. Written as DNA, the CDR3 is TGCAGCGTTCGACTAGCCGGCGGGAATGAGCAGTTCTTC.